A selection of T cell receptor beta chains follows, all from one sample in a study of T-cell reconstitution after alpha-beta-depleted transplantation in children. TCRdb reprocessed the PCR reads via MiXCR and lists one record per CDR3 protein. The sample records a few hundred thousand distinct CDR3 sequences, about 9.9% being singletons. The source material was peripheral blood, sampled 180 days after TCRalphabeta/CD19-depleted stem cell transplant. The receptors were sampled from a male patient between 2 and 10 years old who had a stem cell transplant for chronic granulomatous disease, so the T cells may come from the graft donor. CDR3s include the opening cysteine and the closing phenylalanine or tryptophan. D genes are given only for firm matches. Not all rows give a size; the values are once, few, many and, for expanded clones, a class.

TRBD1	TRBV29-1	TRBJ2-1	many	TGCAGCGTGGTCCCTGACAGGGGGCTAAACAATGAGCAGTTCTTC	CSVVPDRGLNNEQFF
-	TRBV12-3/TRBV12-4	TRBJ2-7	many	TGTGCCAGCAGGAAAAATGGCGAGCAGTACTTC	CASRKNGEQYF
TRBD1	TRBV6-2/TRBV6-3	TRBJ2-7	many	TGTGCCAGCAGTTACGTTAATCCGGGACAGGCGCGAATCAACGAGCAGTACTTC	CASSYVNPGQARINEQYF
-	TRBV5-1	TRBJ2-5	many	TGCGCCAGCAGCTCGCGGACAGTTCCAGAGACCCAGTACTTC	CASSSRTVPETQYF
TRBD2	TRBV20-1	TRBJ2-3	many	TGCAGTGCTAGTCCTCTTGCGGGAGCGGCAGATACGCAGTATTTT	CSASPLAGAADTQYF
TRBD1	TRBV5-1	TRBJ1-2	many	TGCGCCAGCAGCTTGGTGACAGGGGACTATGGCTACACCTTC	CASSLVTGDYGYTF
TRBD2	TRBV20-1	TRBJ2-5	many	TGCAGTGCTAACGCCGGGACTAGCCGGCAAGAGACCCAGTACTTC	CSANAGTSRQETQYF
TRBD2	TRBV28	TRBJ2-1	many	TGTGCCAGCAGTTTTGGGTTGGGACTAGCGGGATTTTCCTACAATGAGCAGTTCTTC	CASSFGLGLAGFSYNEQFF
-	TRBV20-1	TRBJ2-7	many	TGCAGTGCGAGAAGAGGCAGCTACGAGCAGTACTTC	CSARRGSYEQYF
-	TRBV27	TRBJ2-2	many	TGTGCCAGCAGTCTCACAACTATTAACACCGGGGAGCTGTTTTTT	CASSLTTINTGELFF
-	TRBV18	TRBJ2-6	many	TGTGCCAGCTCACCACGTATAGGGGTCGGGGCCAACGTCCTGACTTTC	CASSPRIGVGANVLTF
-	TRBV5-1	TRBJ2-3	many	TGCGCCAGCAGCTTGGTTCGCAGGATGGCAACTCCGAGCACAGATACGCAGTATTTT	CASSLVRRMATPSTDTQYF
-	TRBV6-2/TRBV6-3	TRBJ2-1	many	TGTGCCAGCAAGGGCTTTGGGGGAGTGAAGTTCTTC	CASKGFGGVKFF
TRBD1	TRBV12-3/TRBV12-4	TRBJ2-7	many	TGTGCCAGCAGTCGGCCGGGACAGCCCTACGAGCAGTACTTC	CASSRPGQPYEQYF
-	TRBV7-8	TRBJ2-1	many	TGTGCCAGCAGCCGACCCCGAAGAGAGCAGTTCTTC	CASSRPRREQFF
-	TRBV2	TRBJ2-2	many	TGTGCCAGCAGCCTGACAGGAGAGAACACCGGGGAGCTGTTTTTT	CASSLTGENTGELFF
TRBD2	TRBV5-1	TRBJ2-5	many	TGCGCCAGCAGCTCGGGGACTAGCGGTCAGACCCAGTACTTC	CASSSGTSGQTQYF
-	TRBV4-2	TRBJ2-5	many	TGTGCCAGCAGCCAAGTCGAGCGGGCCGGACAAGAGACCCAGTACTTC	CASSQVERAGQETQYF
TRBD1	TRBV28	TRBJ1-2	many	TGTGCCAGCAACCTAAACGGACAGGGAAAAGGCTACACCTTC	CASNLNGQGKGYTF
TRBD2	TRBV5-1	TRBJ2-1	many	TGCGCCAGCAGCATGGGACTAGCCAATGAGCAGTTCTTC	CASSMGLANEQFF
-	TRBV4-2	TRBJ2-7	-	TGTGCCAGGAGCGTCTGGGGATCCTACGAGCAGTACTTC	CARSVWGSYEQYF
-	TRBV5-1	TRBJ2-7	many	TGCGCCAGCAGCTTGATGGGGGCCGACTACGAGCAGTACTTC	CASSLMGADYEQYF
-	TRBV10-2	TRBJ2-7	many	TGCGCCAGCAGCCAAACCCGGGGCTACGAGCAGTACTTC	CASSQTRGYEQYF
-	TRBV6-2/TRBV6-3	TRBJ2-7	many	TGTGCCAGCTTGTCACCTTGGTACGAGCAGTACTTC	CASLSPWYEQYF
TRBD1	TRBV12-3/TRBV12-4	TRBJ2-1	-	TGTGCCACCAGGGAGACAGGGCGGAGTTACAATGAGCAGTTCTTC	CATRETGRSYNEQFF
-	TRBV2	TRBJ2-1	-	TGTGCCAGCAAGGACGGTGCTATGGGGGGCGGGCAGTCCTTC	CASKDGAMGGGQSF
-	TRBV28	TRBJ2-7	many	TGTGCCAGCAGTTTGGGGGACACGGCCCTCTACGAGCAGTACTTC	CASSLGDTALYEQYF
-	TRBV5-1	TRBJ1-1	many	TGCGGGGGGTGGACTGAAGCTTTCTTT	CGGWTEAFF
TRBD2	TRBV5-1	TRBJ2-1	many	TGCGCCAGCAGCCGGACTAGCGTTTACAATGAGCAGTTCTTC	CASSRTSVYNEQFF
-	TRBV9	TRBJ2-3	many	TGTGCCAGCAGCGTAGAGGCCGGCAGGTACACAGATACGCAGTATTTT	CASSVEAGRYTDTQYF
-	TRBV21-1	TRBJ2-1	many	TGTGCCAGCAGCAAAGTAATTGGAGACAGGCTACGAGCGATCCCGTACAATGAGCAGTTCTTC	CASSKVIGDRLRAIPYNEQFF
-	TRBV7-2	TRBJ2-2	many	TGTGCCAGCAGCGATCGGGCTAACACCGGGGAGCTGTTTTTT	CASSDRANTGELFF
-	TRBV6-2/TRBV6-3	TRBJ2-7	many	TGTGCCAGCAGTTACAGGGCAGGGATCGTGAACGAGCAGTACTTC	CASSYRAGIVNEQYF
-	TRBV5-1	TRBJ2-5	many	TGCGCCAGCAGCTGGGGGGGTAGGGGGAACCAAGAGACCCAGTACTTC	CASSWGGRGNQETQYF
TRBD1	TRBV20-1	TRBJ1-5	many	TGCAGTGCTACTACAGGGGCCCGGCAGCCCCAGCATTTT	CSATTGARQPQHF
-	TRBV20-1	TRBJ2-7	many	TGCAGTGCTAGAGAAGGCAGGGCGCCATACGAGCAGTACTTC	CSAREGRAPYEQYF
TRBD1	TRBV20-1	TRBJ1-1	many	TGCAGTGCTCCTCGGGACAGGAGTGAAGCTTTCTTT	CSAPRDRSEAFF
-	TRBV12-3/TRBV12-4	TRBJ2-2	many	TGTGCCAGCAGTTATAGTGTGAACACCGGGGAGCTGTTTTTT	CASSYSVNTGELFF
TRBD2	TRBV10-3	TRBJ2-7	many	TGTGCCATCACCTCGCTACTAGCGGTCTTTCGGTACGAGCAGTACTTC	CAITSLLAVFRYEQYF